Shown below are 30 T cell receptor beta chains from a single sample sequenced in a study of blood T cell repertoires in COVID-19. The table came from immunoSEQ multiplex PCR; TCRdb's copy has only in-frame clones and leaves some out. The data show some 280,000 clones, with approximately 90% seen just once and roughly an eighth held by the top ten. The sample was peripheral blood. The receptor source for this set is a woman in her sixties or seventies with acute or convalescent COVID-19.

The J gene is TRBJ2-1, the V gene TRBV18; a weak D match, TRBD2 (6 bases). Germline V CDR1 and CDR2: KGHSH, LQKENI. With 3 bases removed from V and 14 bases from J, the gap between germline ends came to 23 bases. The CDR3 consists of 15 residues. In DNA, the CDR3 is TGTGCCAGCTCACCCGCGGTGCGTCTCTCTGGCGGGGAGTTCTTC. Protein product: CASSPAVRLSGGEFF.

CDR3: CASSLGQGAPNEQFF. The CDR3 DNA follows: TGTGCCAGCAGCCTTGGACAGGGGGCTCCAAATGAGCAGTTCTTC. The rearrangement uses TRBV7-3 and TRBJ2-1, with TRBD1 matching 11 bases. Germline CDR1 and CDR2: SGHTA and FQGTGA. CDR3 length: 15 amino acids. V shed 5 bases, J shed 7 bases, and the junction held 7 bases outside the gene matches.

The V and J genes are TRBV5-4 and TRBJ2-5, with 7 bases identical to TRBD2. The germline V gene encodes CDR1 SGHNT and CDR2 YYREEE (reference sequence). The V and J ends lost 0 bases and 1 base, in that order; junction bases with no gene match: 0. This CDR3 region has 14 residues. The CDR3 here is CASSLGGGQETQYF. DNA of the CDR3: TGTGCCAGCAGCTTGGGCGGGGGCCAAGAGACCCAGTACTTC. Together with reference TRBV5-4 and TRBJ2-5, the CDR3 gives the full variable domain: ETGVTQSPTHLIKTRGQQVTLRCSSQSGHNTVSWYQQALGQGPQFIFQYYREEENGRGNFPPRFSGLQFPNYSSELNVNALELDDSALYLCASSLGGGQETQYFGPGTRLLVL.

The V call is TRBV18, the J call TRBJ2-3; possibly TRBD1 for D (6 bases). V lost 3 bases, J lost 2 bases, and 15 bases lay in between. The CDR3 is 16 amino acids. Germline loops: CDR1 KGHSH, CDR2 LQKENI. CDR3 DNA: TGTGCCAGCTCACCGGTATCGGGACACCTCACAGATACGCAGTATTTT. Encoded protein: CASSPVSGHLTDTQYF.

The chain is built from TRBV3-1 (or the pseudogene TRBV3-2) and TRBJ2-1; TRBD2 matches 14 bases. Germline V gives CDR1 LGHDT, CDR2 YNNKEL (reference sequence). The CDR3 is made up of 16 amino acids. V gave up 5 bases and J gave up 8 bases; unmatched junction bases: 8. In DNA form, the CDR3 reads TGTGCCAGCAGCTTTGGGACTAGCGGGGGTCGGCATGAGCAGTTCTTC. This codes for CASSFGTSGGRHEQFF.

This sequence joins TRBV5-6 and TRBJ2-1; 8 bases map to TRBD2. This CDR3 is 16 amino acids long. Germline V gene lookup returns CDR1 SGHDT and CDR2 YYEEEE. V was clipped by 4 bases and J by 1 base; unmatched bases: 7. DNA of the CDR3: TGTGCCAGCAGCCGAGGGAGCGGGAGTTCCTACAATGAGCAGTTCTTC. Amino acids: CASSRGSGSSYNEQFF. Using reference TRBV5-6 and TRBJ2-1 for the parts outside the CDR3, the full variable domain is DAGVTQSPTHLIKTRGQQVTLRCSPKSGHDTVSWYQQALGQGPQFIFQYYEEEERQRGNFPDRFSGHQFPNYSSELNVNALLLGDSALYLCASSRGSGSSYNEQFFGPGTRLTVL.

The chain carries TRBV5-6 and TRBJ2-5, with D possibly being TRBD1 (6 bases). V was clipped by 4 bases and J by 2 bases, with 12 bases between them. CDR3 size: 14 residues. Germline CDR1 reads SGHDT; CDR2 reads YYEEEE. The CDR3: CASSGTGKQETQYF. CDR3 in DNA: TGTGCCAGCAGCGGAACAGGGAAACAAGAGACCCAGTACTTC.

This chain joins TRBV7-8 and TRBJ2-7; 7 nucleotides line up with TRBD1. This CDR3 has 14 residues. V lost 5 bases and J lost 5; bases outside the gene matches: 9. Germline CDR1 and CDR2: SGHVS and FQNEAQ. In DNA, the CDR3 is TGTGCCAGCAGCCCTATCCAGACAGGGAACGAGCAGTACTTC. Translation gives CASSPIQTGNEQYF. Complete variable domain (other parts from reference TRBV7-8 and TRBJ2-7): GAGVSQSPRYKVAKRGQDVALRCDPISGHVSLFWYQQALGQGPEFLTYFQNEAQLDKSGLPSDRFFAERPEGSVSTLKIQRTQQEDSAVYLCASSPIQTGNEQYFGPGTRLTVT.

Only one count was recorded for this clone. V gene TRBV3-1 (or the pseudogene TRBV3-2) combines with J gene TRBJ1-1; 7 bases match TRBD1. Trimming removed 6 bases from V and 5 bases from J; junction bases left unmatched: 6. Germline V gene sequence: CDR1 LGHDT, CDR2 YNNKEL (reference sequence). The CDR3 is made up of 13 amino acids. The CDR3 DNA sequence: TGTGCCAGCAGTTATCACAGGGGAACTGAAGCTTTCTTT. Translated, it gives CASSYHRGTEAFF.

The J gene is TRBJ1-5, the V gene TRBV7-9, with D possibly TRBD1 on 6 matching bases. Germline V gene data show CDR1 as SEHNR and CDR2 as FQNEAQ (reference sequence). V lost 3 bases and J 3 bases, leaving 9 bases between the germline ends. CDR3 length equals 14 residues. The CDR3 DNA is TGTGCCAGCAGCTTGACAGGCCTCAATCAGCCCCAGCATTTT. It encodes CASSLTGLNQPQHF.

The J gene is TRBJ2-2, the V gene TRBV9; D is possibly TRBD2 (5 bases). The V and J ends lost 4 bases and 4 bases respectively, with 17 bases between them. The germline V gene encodes CDR1 SGDLS and CDR2 YYNGEE. The CDR3 loop spans 16 amino acids. The CDR3 region is CASSPRLAAGTGELFF. In DNA, the CDR3 is TGTGCCAGCAGCCCCCGGTTGGCGGCGGGCACCGGGGAGCTGTTTTTT.

The DNA of the CDR3 is TGTGCCAGCAGCCACGGAAAAGGACTTAACACTGAAGCTTTCTTT. The encoded protein is CASSHGKGLNTEAFF. The genes are TRBV11-3 and TRBJ1-1; D remains ambiguous. This CDR3 contains 15 residues. With 5 bases removed from V and 2 bases from J, the gap between germline ends came to 15 bases. Germline V CDR1 and CDR2: SGHNT, YENEEA.

The chain uses TRBV6-5 and TRBJ1-3, with a tentative D call TRBD1 (5 bases). The length of the CDR3 is 15 residues. The germline V gene encodes CDR1 MNHEY and CDR2 SVGAGI. V lost 6 bases to trimming and J lost 0 bases, with 12 bases between them. The CDR3 nucleotides read TGTGCCAGCAGCAAAGGGGCCTACTCTGGAAACACCATATATTTT. Its protein is CASSKGAYSGNTIYF.

The chain is built from TRBV14 and TRBJ2-1; D is undetermined. The V and J ends lost 0 bases and 8 bases respectively, with 8 bases between them. The CDR3 is 13 residues long. Germline V gives CDR1 SGHDN, CDR2 FVKESK. CDR3 amino acids: CASSQELRHEQFF. The CDR3 coding sequence is TGTGCCAGCAGCCAAGAACTGAGGCATGAGCAGTTCTTC.

The chain recombines TRBV7-2 with TRBJ2-1; 12 nucleotides line up with TRBD2. CDR3 length: 15 amino acids. Germline values: CDR1 SGHTA, CDR2 FQGNSA. Losses at the gene ends were 5 bases for V and 4 bases for J; bases not matched to a gene: 3. CDR3 in amino acids: CASSASGGAYNEQFF. CDR3 DNA sequence: TGTGCCAGCAGCGCTAGCGGGGGGGCTTACAATGAGCAGTTCTTC. Full variable domain (outside the CDR3, taken from reference TRBV7-2 and TRBJ2-1): GAGVSQSPSNKVTEKGKDVELRCDPISGHTALYWYRQSLGQGLEFLIYFQGNSAPDKSGLPSDRFSAERTGGSVSTLTIQRTQQEDSAVYLCASSASGGAYNEQFFGPGTRLTVL.

The chain uses TRBV3-1 (or the pseudogene TRBV3-2) and TRBJ1-4, with 7 bases fitting TRBD1. There are 17 residues in the CDR3. Germline V gene sequence: CDR1 LGHDT, CDR2 YNNKEL (reference sequence). V dropped 2 bases and J dropped 8; count of bases not matched to a gene: 14. This chain's CDR3 is CASSQIGLDRVGEKLFF. Here the CDR3 DNA reads TGTGCCAGCAGCCAAATTGGATTAGACAGGGTTGGGGAAAAACTGTTTTTT.

CDR3 loop: CASSVDSGASSGNTIYF. The CDR3 region has the DNA TGTGCCAGCAGCGTCGACTCAGGGGCAAGCTCTGGAAACACCATATATTTT. The rearrangement links TRBV9 to TRBJ1-3, with D tentatively TRBD1 (6 bases). V was cut by 2 bases and J by 0 bases, with 15 bases left in between. CDR3 length: 17 amino acids. Germline values: CDR1 SGDLS, CDR2 YYNGEE.

The V call is TRBV27, the J call TRBJ2-1; tentative D call: TRBD1 (5 bases). The germline V and J ends were trimmed by 4 bases and 7 bases, with 14 bases remaining between them. The CDR3 contains 14 residues. CDR1 MNHEY and CDR2 SMNVEV come from the germline V gene (reference sequence). The CDR3 loop is CASSSAGQTNEQFF. The CDR3 DNA sequence: TGTGCCAGCAGTTCTGCAGGACAAACAAATGAGCAGTTCTTC.

The chain uses TRBV11-2 and TRBJ2-1; D is perhaps TRBD2 (5 bases). CDR1 SGHAT and CDR2 FQNNGV come from the germline V gene. V lost 7 bases and J lost 0, with 10 bases in between. This CDR3 has 14 amino acids. CDR3 DNA sequence: TGTGCCAGCAAGACGGGGAGCTCCTACAATGAGCAGTTCTTC. Encoded protein: CASKTGSSYNEQFF.

The chain uses TRBV29-1 and TRBJ2-3; 9 bases align to TRBD1. CDR3 length: 16 residues. In germline, CDR1 is SQVTM, CDR2 ANQGSEA. Germline trimming cut 2 bases from V and 0 bases from J; bases unmatched to any gene: 6. The CDR3 sequence: CSVEQDRGYSTDTQYF. CDR3 sequence (DNA): TGCAGCGTTGAACAGGACAGGGGCTATAGCACAGATACGCAGTATTTT.

A note on this clone: Other DNA sequences within the sample encode an identical CDR3. The chain couples TRBV18 to TRBJ2-5; TRBD1 matches at 10 bases. CDR1 is KGHSH and CDR2 is LQKENI in the germline V gene. J gave up 4 bases and V 3 bases, and 2 bases lay outside the gene matches. The CDR3 spans 14 residues. The CDR3: CASSPGQGRETQYF. CDR3 nucleotides: TGTGCCAGCTCACCGGGACAGGGGCGAGAGACCCAGTACTTC.

The chain has TRBV20-1 and TRBJ2-1; 7 bases agree with TRBD2. With V trimmed by 3 bases and J by 1 base, 3 bases remained unmatched. CDR3 length: 14 amino acids. From germline, CDR1 is DFQATT and CDR2 SNEGSKA (reference sequence). Here the CDR3 reads CSASSGRSYNEQFF. DNA of the CDR3: TGCAGTGCTAGTAGCGGGCGGTCCTACAATGAGCAGTTCTTC.

CDR3 in amino acids: CSASIPSTPNEQFF. CDR3 DNA sequence: TGCAGTGCTAGTATCCCCTCTACCCCTAATGAGCAGTTCTTC. The chain couples TRBV20-1 to TRBJ2-1; the D is unclear. This CDR3 spans 14 amino acids. Germline CDR1 and CDR2: DFQATT and SNEGSKA (reference sequence). The V gene lost 3 bases and the J gene lost 7 bases, with 16 bases spanning the gap.

This chain uses TRBV7-2 with TRBJ2-1, with 8 bases that match TRBD2. Trimming at V came to 4 bases and at J to 4 bases, leaving 12 bases not matched to a gene. This CDR3 spans 17 amino acids. Germline loops: CDR1 SGHTA, CDR2 FQGNSA. CDR3 coding DNA: TGTGCCAGCAGCTCATCCACCGGGACTAGAAGTTACAATGAGCAGTTCTTC. Its protein product is CASSSSTGTRSYNEQFF.

The V call is TRBV4-2, the J call TRBJ1-5, with TRBD1 matching over 7 bases. The CDR3 runs 15 residues. Germline lookup yields CDR1 LGHNA and CDR2 YNFKEQ. The V gene end was trimmed by 4 bases and the J gene end by 6 bases; junction bases not matched to a gene: 9. CDR3 DNA: TGTGCCAGCAGCCTCGAACAGGGGTCGGTTCAGCCCCAGCATTTT. Its protein is CASSLEQGSVQPQHF.

J is TRBJ1-2 and V is TRBV16; TRBD1 is a possible D gene (6 bases). This CDR3 contains 15 residues. The V gene lost 6 bases and the J gene lost 0 bases, with 14 bases spanning the gap. The germline V gene has CDR1 KGHSY and CDR2 FQNENV. CDR3 in DNA: TGTGCCAGCAGGACGAACAGGGCCTCTAACTATGGCTACACCTTC. Its protein product is CASRTNRASNYGYTF.

The chain carries TRBV4-2 and TRBJ2-7, with D tentatively TRBD2 (5 bases). V was cut by 0 bases and J by 9 bases, with 27 bases left in between. In germline, CDR1 is LGHNA, CDR2 YNFKEQ. This CDR3 spans 18 amino acids. The CDR3 sequence: CASSQDPPGSSVLRGQYF. The CDR3 nucleotides are TGTGCCAGCAGCCAAGACCCTCCGGGAAGTAGTGTACTACGAGGGCAGTACTTC.

The rearrangement joins TRBV18 to TRBJ2-6, with 12 bases that match TRBD2. The CDR3 totals 17 residues. With V trimmed by 3 bases and J by 0 bases, 0 bases remained unmatched. Germline V CDR1 and CDR2: KGHSH, LQKENI. CDR3 protein: CASSPGLAGSGANVLTF. The CDR3 DNA reads TGTGCCAGCTCACCGGGACTAGCGGGCTCTGGGGCCAACGTCCTGACTTTC.

J is TRBJ1-3 and V is TRBV9; D might be TRBD1 (5 bases). V dropped 0 bases and J dropped 2 bases, with 6 bases sitting between them. Looked up from germline, CDR1 is SGDLS and CDR2 is YYNGEE. This CDR3 region has 14 residues. CDR3 DNA sequence: TGTGCCAGCAGCGTAGAACAGGCTGGAAACACCATATATTTT. Translating it yields CASSVEQAGNTIYF.

This chain uses TRBV3-1 (or the pseudogene TRBV3-2) with TRBJ2-1, with 10 bases aligning to TRBD2. After removal of 6 bases from V and 8 bases from J, the junction contained 4 bases not matched to a gene. In germline, CDR1 is LGHDT, CDR2 YNNKEL (reference sequence). This CDR3 is built from 13 residues. CDR3 in amino acids: CASRVSGRDEQFF. Written as DNA, the CDR3 is TGTGCCAGCAGGGTAAGCGGGAGGGATGAGCAGTTCTTC.